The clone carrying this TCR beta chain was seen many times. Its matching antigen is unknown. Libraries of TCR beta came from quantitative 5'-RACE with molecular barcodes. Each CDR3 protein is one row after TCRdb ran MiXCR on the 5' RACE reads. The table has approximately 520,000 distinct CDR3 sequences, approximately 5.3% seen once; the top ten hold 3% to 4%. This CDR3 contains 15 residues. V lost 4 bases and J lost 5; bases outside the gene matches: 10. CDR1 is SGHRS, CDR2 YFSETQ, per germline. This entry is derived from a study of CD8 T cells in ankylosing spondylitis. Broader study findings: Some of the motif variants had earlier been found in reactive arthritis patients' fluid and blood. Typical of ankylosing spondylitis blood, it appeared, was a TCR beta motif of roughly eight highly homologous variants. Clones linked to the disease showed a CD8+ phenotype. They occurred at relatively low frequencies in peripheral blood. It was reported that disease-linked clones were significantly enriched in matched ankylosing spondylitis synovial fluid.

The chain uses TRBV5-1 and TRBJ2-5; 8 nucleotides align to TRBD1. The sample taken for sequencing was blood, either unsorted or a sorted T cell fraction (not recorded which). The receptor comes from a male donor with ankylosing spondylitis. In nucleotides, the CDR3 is TGCGCCAGCAGCGGAGGACAGGGAGGCGGGGAGACCCAGTACTTC. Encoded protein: CASSGGQGGGETQYF.